The 28 T cell receptor beta chains reported below all come from one sample, sequenced in a study of blood T cell repertoires in COVID-19. TCRdb keeps only in-frame clones here, not all; method: immunoSEQ multiplex PCR. The table shows some 110,000 clones, with approximately 80% occurring only once. The sequencing sample was made of peripheral blood. These receptors were obtained from a man in his sixties or seventies with acute or convalescent COVID-19.

This chain links TRBV28 with TRBJ1-2, with 9 bases that match TRBD1. Trimming at V came to 7 bases and at J to 7 bases, leaving 13 bases not matched to a gene. From germline, CDR1 is MDHEN and CDR2 SYDVKM. The CDR3 has 15 residues. The DNA for the CDR3 is TGTGCCAGCACCCATTCGACAGGGGGTCTGCGTGGCTACACCTTC. This translates into CASTHSTGGLRGYTF.

The rearrangement uses TRBV6-2 or TRBV6-3 and TRBJ2-7, with D perhaps matching TRBD1 (5 bases). The CDR3 is made up of 15 amino acids. Germline assignment: CDR1 MNHEY and CDR2 SVGEGT. Trimming cost V 0 bases and J 2 bases, with 11 bases left between them. The CDR3 bases are TGTGCCAGCAGTTACTCGACAGAAAACCCCTACGAGCAGTACTTC. Amino acid sequence: CASSYSTENPYEQYF.

The chain carries TRBV27 and TRBJ1-2; D is possibly TRBD1 (5 bases). Trimming left V 4 bases short and J 0 bases short, with 18 bases between. This CDR3 is 17 amino acids long. CDR1 and CDR2 from the germline V gene are MNHEY and SMNVEV (reference sequence). CDR3 in amino acids: CASSSTTRQPSNYGYTF. The CDR3 nucleotides read TGTGCCAGCAGTTCCACCACACGACAGCCCTCTAACTATGGCTACACCTTC.

The chain recombines TRBV5-4 with TRBJ2-5, with D possibly TRBD2 on 6 matching bases. The V end was cut by 3 bases, the J end by 1 base, with 7 bases between. Germline values: CDR1 SGHNT, CDR2 YYREEE (reference sequence). The CDR3 is made up of 13 amino acids. DNA of the CDR3: TGTGCCAGCAGCTCGGGGGTCCAAGAGACCCAGTACTTC. Amino acids: CASSSGVQETQYF. Based on the CDR3 plus reference TRBV5-4 and TRBJ2-5, the full variable domain is ETGVTQSPTHLIKTRGQQVTLRCSSQSGHNTVSWYQQALGQGPQFIFQYYREEENGRGNFPPRFSGLQFPNYSSELNVNALELDDSALYLCASSSGVQETQYFGPGTRLLVL.

Here the CDR3 DNA reads TGTGCCAGCAGCGGGACTAGCGGGAGCTCCTACAATGAGCAGTTCTTC. Residues: CASSGTSGSSYNEQFF. The chain carries TRBV6-2 or TRBV6-3 and TRBJ2-1, with TRBD2 matching over 14 bases. CDR1 and CDR2 (germline): MNHEY, SVGEGT. V lost 6 bases and J lost 0; bases outside the gene matches: 1. The CDR3 is made up of 16 amino acids.

The chain joins TRBV9 to TRBJ2-7; 8 nucleotides line up with TRBD1. Germline loops: CDR1 SGDLS, CDR2 YYNGEE. This CDR3 contains 14 residues. V trimming: 4 bases; J trimming: 0 bases; junction bases outside the gene matches: 3. The CDR3 region is CASSFRGPSYEQYF. The CDR3 nucleotides are TGTGCCAGCAGCTTCAGGGGGCCCTCCTACGAGCAGTACTTC.

This chain connects TRBV6-5 to TRBJ2-5; a weak D match, TRBD2 (5 bases). Germline assignment: CDR1 MNHEY and CDR2 SVGAGI. This CDR3 spans 13 amino acids. V dropped 4 bases and J dropped 5 bases, with 11 bases sitting between them. The CDR3 coding sequence is TGTGCCAGCAGTTCACAGAGGGAGGAGACCCAGTACTTC. Translating gives CASSSQREETQYF.

The rearrangement uses TRBV5-6 and TRBJ2-3; TRBD1 aligns across 8 bases. CDR1 is SGHDT, CDR2 YYEEEE, per germline. With 4 bases clipped from V and 4 bases from J, the junction kept 5 bases outside the gene matches. This CDR3 has 14 residues. This CDR3 is CASSDRGRSDTQYF. CDR3 in DNA: TGTGCCAGCAGCGACAGGGGTCGTTCAGATACGCAGTATTTT. The entire variable domain, with the rest obtained from reference TRBV5-6 and TRBJ2-3, is as follows: DAGVTQSPTHLIKTRGQQVTLRCSPKSGHDTVSWYQQALGQGPQFIFQYYEEEERQRGNFPDRFSGHQFPNYSSELNVNALLLGDSALYLCASSDRGRSDTQYFGPGTRLTVL.

The chain has TRBV3-1 (or the pseudogene TRBV3-2) and TRBJ2-7; D is unclear. The CDR3 is 12 amino acids. Trimming cost V 1 base and J 5 bases, with 6 bases left between them. Germline CDR1 LGHDT, CDR2 YNNKEL (reference sequence). The CDR3 DNA reads TGTGCCAGCAGCCAAGGTATCCACGAGCAGTACTTC. It yields the protein CASSQGIHEQYF.

This clone has a single count. The V gene is TRBV28, the J gene TRBJ1-5, with unresolved D. Germline V gene sequence: CDR1 MDHEN, CDR2 SYDVKM. V lost 6 bases, J lost 8 bases, and 11 bases lay in between. The CDR3 consists of 12 residues. In DNA form, the CDR3 reads TGTGCCAGCAGCCTCGAGTTTAAGCCCCAGCATTTT. Its translation: CASSLEFKPQHF.

V is TRBV2 and J is TRBJ2-5; no reliable D call. This CDR3 comprises 12 residues. Trimming left V 8 bases short and J 4 bases short, with 11 bases between. Germline-derived CDR1 and CDR2 are SNHLY and FYNNEI. The CDR3 DNA sequence: TGTGCCAGCGGGTACTCGGGAGAGACCCAGTACTTC. Residues: CASGYSGETQYF.

In this sample, this clone turned up once. The chain employs TRBV10-3 and TRBJ1-1; D remains unclear. CDR3 size: 12 residues. Germline CDR1 and CDR2: ENHRY and SYGVKD. V lost 9 bases to trimming and J lost 1 base, with 9 bases between them. DNA of the CDR3: TGTGCCATAGGTAGCAGGAACACTGAAGCTTTCTTT. Its translation: CAIGSRNTEAFF.

This chain links TRBV6-5 with TRBJ1-4; tentative D call: TRBD1 (6 bases). Trimming left V 6 bases short and J 4 bases short, with 12 bases between. Germline assignment: CDR1 MNHEY and CDR2 SVGAGI. The CDR3 length is 14 residues. CDR3 sequence (DNA): TGTGCCAGCAGCACGGACAGCTATAATGAAAAACTGTTTTTT. Its translation: CASSTDSYNEKLFF.

The V and J genes are TRBV5-1 and TRBJ2-7; 7 nucleotides align to TRBD1. The CDR3 is 14 amino acids. J gave up 1 base and V 9 bases, and 10 bases lay outside the gene matches. Germline V gene sequence: CDR1 SGHRS, CDR2 YFSETQ. The CDR3 sequence is CATIPDRWSYEQYF. The CDR3 DNA sequence: TGCGCCACTATTCCGGACAGGTGGTCCTACGAGCAGTACTTC.

The rearrangement links TRBV6-6 to TRBJ2-1, with TRBD2 matching over 12 bases. V was pared by 6 bases and J by 2 bases, with 5 bases of the junction left unmatched. The V gene's germline CDR1 is MNHNY and CDR2 SVGAGI (reference sequence). This CDR3 has 16 residues. The CDR3 loop is CASSELAGGPYNEQFF. Here the CDR3 DNA reads TGTGCCAGCAGCGAACTAGCGGGAGGCCCCTACAATGAGCAGTTCTTC.

The chain couples TRBV7-2 to TRBJ2-7; tentatively, D is TRBD1 (6 bases). Looked up from germline, CDR1 is SGHTA and CDR2 is FQGNSA. The CDR3 extends over 18 amino acids. Trimming took off 5 bases at V and 6 bases at J, with 29 bases between the two ends. This CDR3 is CASSPPSDRPQTTSEQYF. DNA of the CDR3: TGTGCCAGCAGCCCTCCCTCGGACAGACCTCAGACCACCAGCGAGCAGTACTTC. The entire variable domain, with the rest obtained from reference TRBV7-2 and TRBJ2-7, is as follows: GAGVSQSPSNKVTEKGKDVELRCDPISGHTALYWYRQSLGQGLEFLIYFQGNSAPDKSGLPSDRFSAERTGGSVSTLTIQRTQQEDSAVYLCASSPPSDRPQTTSEQYFGPGTRLTVT.

DNA of the CDR3: TGCGCCAGCAGGGCTGGGTACCGCGGAGAGACCCAGTACTTC. Protein sequence: CASRAGYRGETQYF. The chain combines TRBV5-1 with TRBJ2-5; the D is unclear. The CDR3 is made up of 14 amino acids. Germline CDR1 is SGHRS and CDR2 is YFSETQ. The V gene lost 5 bases and the J gene lost 4 bases, with 15 bases spanning the gap. Together with reference TRBV5-1 and TRBJ2-5, the CDR3 gives the full variable domain: KAGVTQTPRYLIKTRGQQVTLSCSPISGHRSVSWYQQTPGQGLQFLFEYFSETQRNKGNFPGRFSGRQFSNSRSEMNVSTLELGDSALYLCASRAGYRGETQYFGPGTRLLVL.

This clone was seen a single time. This chain links TRBV2 with TRBJ2-3, with 13 bases aligning to TRBD2. Trimming cost V 4 bases and J 4 bases; bases outside gene matches: 2. The CDR3 loop spans 15 amino acids. Per germline, CDR1 SNHLY and CDR2 FYNNEI. In DNA form, the CDR3 reads TGTGCCAGCAGTGGACTAGCGGGGGGCCCAGATACGCAGTATTTT. Translation: CASSGLAGGPDTQYF.

This clone was counted ten times or more. This chain uses TRBV9 with TRBJ1-1; no clear D. Deletions cut 0 bases from V and 1 base from J, with 7 bases between. This CDR3 has 14 residues. Germline loops: CDR1 SGDLS, CDR2 YYNGEE. CDR3 loop: CASSVEEGNTEAFF. Written as DNA, the CDR3 is TGTGCCAGCAGCGTAGAAGAGGGGAACACTGAAGCTTTCTTT.

The chain has TRBV5-1 and TRBJ2-5; 12 positions match TRBD2. V lost 2 bases to trimming and J lost 4 bases; unmatched junction nucleotides: 6. This CDR3 is 16 amino acids long. Looked up from germline, CDR1 is SGHRS and CDR2 is YFSETQ. As DNA, the CDR3 is TGCGCCAGCAGCTTCACTTCTAGCGGGAGGGGAGAGACCCAGTACTTC. Translated: CASSFTSSGRGETQYF.

CDR3 loop: CASTDRGPQHF. The CDR3 DNA is TGTGCCAGCACAGACAGGGGACCTCAGCATTTT. The chain couples TRBV28 to TRBJ1-5; TRBD1 matches at 8 bases. There are 11 residues in the CDR3. Germline values: CDR1 MDHEN, CDR2 SYDVKM. The ends lost 7 bases at V and 13 bases at J; junction bases unmatched: 6.

The chain has TRBV2 and TRBJ1-1; 9 bases agree with TRBD1. Looked up from germline, CDR1 is SNHLY and CDR2 is FYNNEI. The CDR3 has 15 residues. V shed 11 bases, J shed 7 bases, and the junction held 17 bases outside the gene matches. The CDR3 region is CAGSQGAPRYGEAFF. The CDR3, as DNA: TGTGCCGGATCACAGGGGGCCCCCCGGTACGGTGAAGCTTTCTTT. The full variable domain, in which reference TRBV2 and TRBJ1-1 provide the parts outside the CDR3, is EPEVTQTPSHQVTQMGQEVILRCVPISNHLYFYWYRQILGQKVEFLVSFYNNEISEKSEIFDDQFSVERPDGSNFTLKIRSTKLEDSAMYFCAGSQGAPRYGEAFFGQGTRLTVV.

The chain has TRBV7-2 and TRBJ1-1; possibly TRBD1 for D (5 bases). CDR3 length: 14 amino acids. CDR1 is SGHTA and CDR2 is FQGNSA in the germline V gene. The CDR3 nucleotides read TGTGCTTCGCTGGGGAGGGGCATGAACACTGAAGCTTTCTTT. Residues: CASLGRGMNTEAFF.

The chain uses TRBV5-1 and TRBJ2-5, with D maybe TRBD1 (7 bases). CDR3 size: 16 residues. From germline, CDR1 is SGHRS and CDR2 YFSETQ. The ends were cut back, 4 bases at V and 4 bases at J, with 20 bases in the middle. The DNA of the CDR3 is TGCGCCAGCAGCGGCGCAGGGGGGTACAGTGGAGAGACCCAGTACTTC. Its translation is CASSGAGGYSGETQYF.

The chain joins TRBV29-1 to TRBJ1-1; D remains unclear. This CDR3 has 11 amino acids. The V end lost 7 bases, the J end lost 0 bases, and 6 bases lay between the germline ends. Germline lookup yields CDR1 SQVTM and CDR2 ANQGSEA. This chain's CDR3 is CSALVNTEAFF. The CDR3 coding sequence is TGCAGCGCTTTAGTGAACACTGAAGCTTTCTTT.

The chain carries TRBV9 and TRBJ2-5; D perhaps matches TRBD2 (6 bases). CDR1 SGDLS and CDR2 YYNGEE come from the germline V gene. The V end was cut by 0 bases, the J end by 5 bases, with 14 bases between. The CDR3 sequence is 15 residues long. CDR3 sequence reads: CASSVGGGGGETQYF. CDR3 sequence (DNA): TGTGCCAGCAGCGTAGGGGGAGGCGGTGGGGAGACCCAGTACTTC.

This clone was seen once. V usage is TRBV15 and J usage is TRBJ2-7; D perhaps matches TRBD2 (5 bases). Trimming shortened V by 5 bases and J by 4 bases, and 15 bases separated the two germline ends. CDR1 LNHNV and CDR2 YYDKDF come from the germline V gene (reference sequence). This CDR3 region has 14 residues. The chain's CDR3 is CATSRGAPGYEQYF. As DNA, the CDR3 is TGTGCCACCAGCCGAGGCGCGCCGGGGTACGAGCAGTACTTC.

The chain uses TRBV5-1 and TRBJ2-7; 9 nucleotides line up with TRBD2. The CDR3 is 13 amino acids. V lost 6 bases to trimming and J lost 3 bases; unmatched junction nucleotides: 4. CDR1 SGHRS and CDR2 YFSETQ come from the germline V gene. CDR3 bases: TGCGCCAGCAAAGCTAGCGGGGACTACGAGCAGTACTTC. It translates to CASKASGDYEQYF.